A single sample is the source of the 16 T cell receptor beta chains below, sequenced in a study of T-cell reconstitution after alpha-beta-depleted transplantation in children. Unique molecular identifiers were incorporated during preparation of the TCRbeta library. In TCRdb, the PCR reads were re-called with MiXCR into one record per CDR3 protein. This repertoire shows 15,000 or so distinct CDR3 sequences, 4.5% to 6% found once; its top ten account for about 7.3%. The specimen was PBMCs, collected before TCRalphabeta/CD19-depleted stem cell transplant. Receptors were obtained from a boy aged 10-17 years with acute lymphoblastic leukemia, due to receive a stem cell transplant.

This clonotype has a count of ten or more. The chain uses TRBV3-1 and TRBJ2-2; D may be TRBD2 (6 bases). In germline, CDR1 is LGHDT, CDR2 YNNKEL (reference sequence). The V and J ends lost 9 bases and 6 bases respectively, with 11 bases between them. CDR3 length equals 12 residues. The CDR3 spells CASQRVAGELFF. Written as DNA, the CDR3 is TGTGCCAGTCAGCGGGTCGCCGGGGAGCTGTTTTTT.

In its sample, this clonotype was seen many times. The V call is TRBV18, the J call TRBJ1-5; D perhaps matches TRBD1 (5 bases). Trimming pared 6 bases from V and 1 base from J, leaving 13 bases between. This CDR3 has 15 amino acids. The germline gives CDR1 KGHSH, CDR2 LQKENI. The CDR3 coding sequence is TGTGCCAGCTCGCCTGGACGGGGGAGCAATCAGCCCCAGCATTTT. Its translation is CASSPGRGSNQPQHF.

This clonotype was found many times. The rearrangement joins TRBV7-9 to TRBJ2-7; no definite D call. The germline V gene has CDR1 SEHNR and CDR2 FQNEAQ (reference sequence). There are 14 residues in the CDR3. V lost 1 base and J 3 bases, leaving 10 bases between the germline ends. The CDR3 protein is CASSLVTQNYEQYF. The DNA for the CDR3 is TGTGCCAGCAGCTTAGTTACGCAGAACTACGAGCAGTACTTC.

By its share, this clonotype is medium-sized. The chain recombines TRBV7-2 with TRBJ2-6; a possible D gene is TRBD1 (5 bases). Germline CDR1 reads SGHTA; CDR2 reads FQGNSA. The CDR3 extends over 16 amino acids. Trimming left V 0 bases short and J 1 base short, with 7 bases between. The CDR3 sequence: CASSLAQASGANVLTF. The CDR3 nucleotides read TGTGCCAGCAGCTTAGCACAGGCTTCTGGGGCCAACGTCCTGACTTTC.

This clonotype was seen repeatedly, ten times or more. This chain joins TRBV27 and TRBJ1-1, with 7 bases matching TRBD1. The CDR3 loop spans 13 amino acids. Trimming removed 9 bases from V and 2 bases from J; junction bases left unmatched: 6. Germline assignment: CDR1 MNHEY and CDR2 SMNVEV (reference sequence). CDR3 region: CASSRDSNTEAFF. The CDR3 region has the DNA TGTGCCAGTTCCCGGGACAGCAACACTGAAGCTTTCTTT.

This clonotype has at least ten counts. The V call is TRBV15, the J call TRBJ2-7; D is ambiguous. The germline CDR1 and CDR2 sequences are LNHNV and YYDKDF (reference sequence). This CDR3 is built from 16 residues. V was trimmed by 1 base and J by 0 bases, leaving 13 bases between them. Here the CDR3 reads CATSRVRSGSSYEQYF. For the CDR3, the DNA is TGTGCCACCAGCAGAGTACGGTCCGGCAGCTCCTACGAGCAGTACTTC.

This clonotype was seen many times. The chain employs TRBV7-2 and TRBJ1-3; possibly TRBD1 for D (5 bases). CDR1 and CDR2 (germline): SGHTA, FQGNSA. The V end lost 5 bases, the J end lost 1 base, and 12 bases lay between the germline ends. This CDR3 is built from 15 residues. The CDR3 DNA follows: TGTGCCAGCAGCGAAACGGGACCATCTGGAAACACCATATATTTT. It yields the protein CASSETGPSGNTIYF.

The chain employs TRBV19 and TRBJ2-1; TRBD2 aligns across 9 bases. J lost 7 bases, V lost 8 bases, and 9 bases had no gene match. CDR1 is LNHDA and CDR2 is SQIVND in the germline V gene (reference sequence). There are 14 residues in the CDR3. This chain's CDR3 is CASSARAGGNEQFF. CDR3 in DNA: TGTGCCAGTTCGGCACGAGCGGGGGGTAATGAGCAGTTCTTC.

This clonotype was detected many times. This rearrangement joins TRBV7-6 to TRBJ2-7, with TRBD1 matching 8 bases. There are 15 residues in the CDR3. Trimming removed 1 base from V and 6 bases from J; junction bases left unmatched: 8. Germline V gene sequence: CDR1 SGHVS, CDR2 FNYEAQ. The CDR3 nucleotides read TGTGCCAGCAGCTTAGAACTGGACAGGGTGGGCGAGCAGTACTTC. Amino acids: CASSLELDRVGEQYF.

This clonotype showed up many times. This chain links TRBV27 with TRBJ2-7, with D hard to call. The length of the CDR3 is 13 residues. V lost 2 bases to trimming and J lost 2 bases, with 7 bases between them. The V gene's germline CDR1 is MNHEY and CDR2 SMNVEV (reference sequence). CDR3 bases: TGTGCCAGCAGTTTAACAGCCACCTACGAGCAGTACTTC. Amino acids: CASSLTATYEQYF.

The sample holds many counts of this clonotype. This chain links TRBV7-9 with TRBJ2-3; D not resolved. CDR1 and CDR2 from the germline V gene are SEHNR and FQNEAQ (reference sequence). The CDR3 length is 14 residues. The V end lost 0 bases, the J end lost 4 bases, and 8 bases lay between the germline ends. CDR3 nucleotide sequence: TGTGCCAGCAGCTTAGCCCCGGCAGCAGATACGCAGTATTTT. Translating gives CASSLAPAADTQYF.

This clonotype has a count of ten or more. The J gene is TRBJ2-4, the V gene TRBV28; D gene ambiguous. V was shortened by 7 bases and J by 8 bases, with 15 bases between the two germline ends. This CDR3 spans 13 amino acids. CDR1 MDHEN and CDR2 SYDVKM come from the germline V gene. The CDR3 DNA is TGTGCCAGCAATGATTCGAAAATGGACATTCAGTACTTC. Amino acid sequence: CASNDSKMDIQYF.

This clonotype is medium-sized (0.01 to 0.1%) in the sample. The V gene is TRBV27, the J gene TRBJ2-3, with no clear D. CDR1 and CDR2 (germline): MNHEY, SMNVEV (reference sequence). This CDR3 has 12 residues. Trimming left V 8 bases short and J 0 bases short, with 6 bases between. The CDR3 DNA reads TGTGCCAGCTGGACCAGCACAGATACGCAGTATTTT. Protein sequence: CASWTSTDTQYF.

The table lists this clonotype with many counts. CDR3 residues: CASSPRRLTLEQYF. Written as DNA, the CDR3 is TGTGCCAGCAGTCCCCGGAGACTCACGTTGGAGCAGTACTTC. The chain employs TRBV27 and TRBJ2-7, with D uncertain. Germline CDR1 reads MNHEY; CDR2 reads SMNVEV (reference sequence). The CDR3 has 14 residues. The V gene lost 5 bases and the J gene lost 7 bases, with 18 bases spanning the gap.

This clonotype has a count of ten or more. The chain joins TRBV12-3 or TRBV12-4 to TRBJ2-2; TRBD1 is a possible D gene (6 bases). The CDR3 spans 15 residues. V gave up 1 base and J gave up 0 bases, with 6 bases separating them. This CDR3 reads CASSLEGANTGELFF. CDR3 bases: TGTGCCAGCAGTTTAGAGGGGGCGAACACCGGGGAGCTGTTTTTT.

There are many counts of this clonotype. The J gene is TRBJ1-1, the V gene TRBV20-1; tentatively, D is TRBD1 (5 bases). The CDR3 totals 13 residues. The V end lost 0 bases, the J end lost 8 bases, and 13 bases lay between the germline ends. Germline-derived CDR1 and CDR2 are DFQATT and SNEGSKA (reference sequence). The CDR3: CSARDGGGGEAFF. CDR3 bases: TGCAGTGCTAGAGATGGGGGTGGCGGGGAAGCTTTCTTT.